The 21 T cell receptor beta chains below all came from one sample that was sequenced in a study of vaccination and CD4 T cells after COVID-19. These TCRs' antigens remain unknown. Treatment specified: roughly ten-day PBMC culture with coronavirus spike peptide pools or control peptides (ViraFEST assay). The Oncomine TCR Beta short-read assay sequenced DNA from cultured CD4+ T cells. TCRdb independently ran MiXCR on the PCR reads; one entry per CDR3 protein. The sample has about 4,300 distinct CDR3 sequences; less than 55% are singletons. What was sequenced was CD4+ T cells from blood, cultured in vitro. These receptors all come from a human donor who had recovered from COVID-19.

The V and J genes are TRBV19 and TRBJ1-5; TRBD1 matches 10 bases. The V gene end was trimmed by 7 bases and the J gene end by 5 bases; junction bases not matched to a gene: 11. The CDR3 extends over 16 amino acids. The germline gives CDR1 LNHDA, CDR2 SQIVND (reference sequence). In DNA, the CDR3 is TGTGCCAGTATCCCAAAGGGACAGGGGCCCCATCAGCCCCAGCATTTT. Translation: CASIPKGQGPHQPQHF.

The J gene is TRBJ2-1, the V gene TRBV6-2 or TRBV6-3; 10 bases line up with TRBD2. V shed 7 bases, J shed 3 bases, and the junction held 3 bases outside the gene matches. Germline V lookup: CDR1 MNHEY, CDR2 SVGEGT. The CDR3 consists of 14 residues. The CDR3 region has the DNA TGTGCCAGCAACCTAGCGGGGGTCTACAATGAGCAGTTCTTC. It encodes CASNLAGVYNEQFF.

This clonotype is large. The CDR3 coding sequence is TGTGCCAGCAGTACAGGGGTGGGGGAGCTGTTTTTT. Amino acids: CASSTGVGELFF. The rearrangement joins TRBV7-3 to TRBJ2-2, with TRBD1 matching over 7 bases. This CDR3 spans 12 amino acids. Germline V gene sequence: CDR1 SGHTA, CDR2 FQGTGA. Trimming cost V 6 bases and J 8 bases; bases outside gene matches: 3.

The gene calls are TRBV5-1 and TRBJ1-1, with a possible D match to TRBD1 (6 bases). This CDR3 comprises 14 residues. V was clipped by 0 bases and J by 1 base, with 7 bases between them. The germline V gene encodes CDR1 SGHRS and CDR2 YFSETQ. The CDR3 DNA follows: TGCGCCAGCAGCTTGGGGGGGGCGAACACTGAAGCTTTCTTT. Its translation is CASSLGGANTEAFF.

This sequence joins TRBV7-2 and TRBJ2-7; D ambiguous. There are 15 residues in the CDR3. Germline assignment: CDR1 SGHTA and CDR2 FQGNSA. Trimming shortened V by 0 bases and J by 3 bases, and 12 bases separated the two germline ends. This CDR3 reads CASSLALDSHYEQYF. CDR3 DNA sequence: TGTGCCAGCAGCTTAGCGTTAGACTCCCACTACGAGCAGTACTTC.

In this sample, this clonotype turned up a few times. The gene calls are TRBV4-1 and TRBJ1-6; the D gene is possibly TRBD1 (5 bases). Germline values: CDR1 MGHRA, CDR2 YSYEKL. Deletions cut 6 bases from V and 0 bases from J, with 12 bases between. The CDR3 has 16 residues. CDR3 DNA: TGCGCCAGCAGGCCCCTAGGGGTCTCCTATAATTCACCCCTCCACTTT. This translates into CASRPLGVSYNSPLHF.

This clonotype was seen more than once but under ten times. The genes are TRBV7-3 and TRBJ2-1; D is unclear. Germline CDR1 is SGHTA and CDR2 is FQGTGA. The CDR3 runs 15 residues. V lost 4 bases to trimming and J lost 2 bases, with 12 bases between them. The CDR3 region is CASSYGSQPYNEQFF. The CDR3 bases are TGTGCCAGCAGCTATGGCAGCCAACCCTACAATGAGCAGTTCTTC.

This rearrangement joins TRBV6-5 to TRBJ2-7, with D possibly being TRBD2 (5 bases). The germline V and J ends were trimmed by 0 bases and 2 bases, with 5 bases remaining between them. The CDR3 runs to 13 residues. The germline gives CDR1 MNHEY, CDR2 SVGAGI. CDR3 nucleotides: TGTGCCAGCAGTTACTCCGGGACCTACGAGCAGTACTTC. Protein product: CASSYSGTYEQYF.

V is TRBV20-1 and J is TRBJ2-3; perhaps TRBD2 as D (5 bases). The germline V gene encodes CDR1 DFQATT and CDR2 SNEGSKA (reference sequence). This CDR3 has 13 residues. Deletions cut 3 bases from V and 4 bases from J, with 11 bases between. The CDR3: CSASGMGPDTQYF. The CDR3 DNA reads as TGCAGTGCTAGCGGGATGGGTCCAGATACGCAGTATTTT.

This chain links TRBV2 with TRBJ2-4; no clear D gene. Germline loops: CDR1 SNHLY, CDR2 FYNNEI. The CDR3 has 16 residues. V was shortened by 3 bases and J by 0 bases, with 12 bases between the two germline ends. The CDR3 is CASSERTVLAKNIQYF. The CDR3 bases are TGTGCCAGCAGTGAGCGGACCGTTCTAGCCAAAAACATTCAGTACTTC. The whole variable domain, remainder taken from reference TRBV2 and TRBJ2-4, is EPEVTQTPSHQVTQMGQEVILRCVPISNHLYFYWYRQILGQKVEFLVSFYNNEISEKSEIFDDQFSVERPDGSNFTLKIRSTKLEDSAMYFCASSERTVLAKNIQYFGAGTRLSVL.

This clonotype is medium-sized within its sample. The chain uses TRBV6-5 and TRBJ1-2; D remains ambiguous. The germline V gene has CDR1 MNHEY and CDR2 SVGAGI. V gave up 0 bases and J gave up 7 bases, with 12 bases separating them. The CDR3 is made up of 14 amino acids. CDR3 sequence reads: CASSYSLRSGGYTF. CDR3 nucleotides: TGTGCCAGCAGTTACTCTTTGAGGTCCGGTGGCTACACCTTC.

J is TRBJ2-7 and V is TRBV7-7, with 8 bases aligning to TRBD1. Germline values: CDR1 SSHAT, CDR2 FNYEAQ (reference sequence). The CDR3 is made up of 15 amino acids. CDR3 nucleotides: TGTGCGATACAAACCCACCAGGGGGCGCGTAGGGAGCAGTACTTC. Amino acids: CAIQTHQGARREQYF.

V is TRBV20-1 and J is TRBJ1-5; unclear D gene. Germline V gene lookup returns CDR1 DFQATT and CDR2 SNEGSKA (reference sequence). The V end was cut by 0 bases, the J end by 5 bases, with 14 bases between. The CDR3 loop spans 15 amino acids. The CDR3, as DNA: TGCAGTGCTAGAGATCGGGTAGGTGAACATCAGCCCCAGCATTTT. It specifies CSARDRVGEHQPQHF.

V and J are TRBV30 and TRBJ2-5; TRBD2 might be the D (5 bases). Germline CDR1 GTSNPN, CDR2 SVGIG (reference sequence). The CDR3 is 13 residues long. V lost 2 bases and J lost 7, with 14 bases in between. Written as DNA, the CDR3 is TGTGCCTGGAGTTTGGCCCGGGGTGGGACCCAGTACTTC. This translates into CAWSLARGGTQYF.

This clonotype turned up a few times. This chain uses TRBV20-1 with TRBJ2-3; D perhaps matches TRBD2 (6 bases). This CDR3 region has 12 residues. Between the trimmed V and J ends, which lost 3 bases and 4 bases, there was a span of 8 bases. Looked up from germline, CDR1 is DFQATT and CDR2 is SNEGSKA (reference sequence). DNA for the CDR3: TGCAGTGCTAGCGGGAGCGCAGATACGCAGTATTTT. Residues: CSASGSADTQYF.

This clonotype has just a few counts. The V call is TRBV6-2 or TRBV6-3, the J call TRBJ1-2; TRBD1 aligns across 8 bases. Losses at the gene ends were 6 bases for V and 6 bases for J; bases not matched to a gene: 9. There are 14 residues in the CDR3. Germline CDR1 reads MNHEY; CDR2 reads SVGEGT. In DNA, the CDR3 is TGTGCCAGCAGGCGCGCAGGGGGCGCCAATGGCTACACCTTC. As protein: CASRRAGGANGYTF.

The table lists this clonotype with a few counts. The J gene is TRBJ2-5, the V gene TRBV7-9; D is possibly TRBD2 (5 bases). The CDR3 extends over 15 amino acids. CDR1 is SEHNR, CDR2 FQNEAQ, per germline (reference sequence). V was pared by 1 base and J by 5 bases, with 14 bases between. Here the CDR3 DNA reads TGTGCCAGCAGCTTAGGTCTAGCTATTATGGAGACCCAGTACTTC. Translating it yields CASSLGLAIMETQYF.

This clonotype was found a few times. The chain combines TRBV27 with TRBJ1-1; tentative D call: TRBD1 (6 bases). This CDR3 contains 14 residues. Germline CDR1 is MNHEY and CDR2 is SMNVEV (reference sequence). The V and J ends lost 5 bases and 1 base respectively, with 11 bases between them. The CDR3 loop is CASSGGDTNTEAFF. The CDR3 DNA reads as TGTGCCAGCAGTGGGGGCGATACGAACACTGAAGCTTTCTTT.

This rearrangement joins TRBV7-9 to TRBJ2-5; D call uncertain. Germline V gene sequence: CDR1 SEHNR, CDR2 FQNEAQ (reference sequence). Trimming took 3 bases from V and 2 from J, leaving 4 bases between them. The CDR3 contains 12 residues. In nucleotides, the CDR3 is TGTGCCAGCAGCTTCTTTCAAGAGACCCAGTACTTC. This gives the protein CASSFFQETQYF.

This clonotype has just a few counts. The chain links TRBV19 to TRBJ1-6; 10 positions agree with TRBD1. The V gene's germline CDR1 is LNHDA and CDR2 SQIVND (reference sequence). The CDR3 is 15 amino acids. V dropped 5 bases and J dropped 8; count of bases not matched to a gene: 6. CDR3 protein: CASSFRTGGDSPLHF. In nucleotides, the CDR3 is TGTGCCAGTAGTTTCAGGACAGGGGGAGATTCACCCCTCCACTTT.

The chain has TRBV20-1 and TRBJ1-1; 9 nucleotides agree with TRBD1. Germline V CDR1 and CDR2: DFQATT, SNEGSKA (reference sequence). The CDR3 spans 16 residues. V gave up 0 bases and J gave up 3 bases; unmatched junction bases: 8. CDR3 region: CSARDPLTGGDTEAFF. CDR3 sequence (DNA): TGCAGTGCTAGAGACCCCCTGACAGGGGGAGACACTGAAGCTTTCTTT.